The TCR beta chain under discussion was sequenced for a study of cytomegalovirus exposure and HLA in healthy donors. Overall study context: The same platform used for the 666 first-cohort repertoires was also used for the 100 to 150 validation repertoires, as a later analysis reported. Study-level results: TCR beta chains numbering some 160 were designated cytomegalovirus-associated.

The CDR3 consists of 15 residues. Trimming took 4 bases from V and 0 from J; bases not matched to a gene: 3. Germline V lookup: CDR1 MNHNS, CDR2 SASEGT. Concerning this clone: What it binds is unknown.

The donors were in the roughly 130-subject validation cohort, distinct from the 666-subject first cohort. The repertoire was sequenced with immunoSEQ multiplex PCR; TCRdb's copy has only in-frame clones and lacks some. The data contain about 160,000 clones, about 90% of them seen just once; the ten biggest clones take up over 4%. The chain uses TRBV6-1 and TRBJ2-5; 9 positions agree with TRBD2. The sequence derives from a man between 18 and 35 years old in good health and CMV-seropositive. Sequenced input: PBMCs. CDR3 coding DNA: TGTGCCAGCAGTGGAGCGGGAGGTTACCAAGAGACCCAGTACTTC. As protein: CASSGAGGYQETQYF.